This T cell receptor beta chain was found in a study of vaccination effects on CD4 cells after COVID-19. Regarding the study as a whole: The study found that only 1 of 255 vaccine-induced clones from healthy vaccinees cross-reacted with common cold coronaviruses. By a late point after vaccination, infection- and vaccine-induced clones had shrunk markedly through clonal contraction.

Clones were read by immunoSEQ multiplex PCR, and TCRdb kept only the in-frame ones, dropping some. The profile covers about 73,000 clones, with approximately 72% appearing a single time and around 3% taken by the ten largest. ViraFEST used viral peptide pools to expand antigen-specific CD4+ T cells before sequencing. CD4+ T cell isolation took place after more than eight days of culture. Vaccinated participants had no history of SARS-CoV-2 infection and tested negative for nucleocapsid antibodies. Half-medium changes using IL-2 medium occurred on days 3 and 7. Notes on this clone: The antigen is undetermined.

CDR3 length: 14 amino acids. Germline V lookup: CDR1 SGDLS, CDR2 YYNGEE. V lost 0 bases, J lost 10 bases, and 11 bases lay in between. Sequences were derived from CD4+ T cells from PBMCs cultured with HCoV-NL63 spike peptides, sampled before COVID-19 vaccination. This receptor was taken from a human donor who received a COVID-19 vaccine. The genes are TRBV9 and TRBJ1-6; D not certain. In DNA form, the CDR3 reads TGTGCCAGCAGCGTAGGTGAAGTACGATCACCCCTCCACTTT. This gives the protein CASSVGEVRSPLHF. Using reference TRBV9 and TRBJ1-6 for the parts outside the CDR3, the full variable domain is DSGVTQTPKHLITATGQRVTLRCSPRSGDLSVYWYQQSLDQGLQFLIQYYNGEERAKGNILERFSAQQFPDLHSELNLSSLELGDSALYFCASSVGEVRSPLHFGNGTRLTVT.